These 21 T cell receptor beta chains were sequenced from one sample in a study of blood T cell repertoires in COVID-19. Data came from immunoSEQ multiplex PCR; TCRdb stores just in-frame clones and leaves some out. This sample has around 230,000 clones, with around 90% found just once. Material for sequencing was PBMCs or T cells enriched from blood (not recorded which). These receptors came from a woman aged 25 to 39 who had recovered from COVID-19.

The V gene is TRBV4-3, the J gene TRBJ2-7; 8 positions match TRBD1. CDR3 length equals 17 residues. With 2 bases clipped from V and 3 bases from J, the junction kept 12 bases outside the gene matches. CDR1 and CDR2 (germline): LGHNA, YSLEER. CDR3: CASSQTVGRQGSYEQYF. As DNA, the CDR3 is TGCGCCAGCAGCCAAACCGTGGGGAGACAGGGGAGCTACGAGCAGTACTTC.

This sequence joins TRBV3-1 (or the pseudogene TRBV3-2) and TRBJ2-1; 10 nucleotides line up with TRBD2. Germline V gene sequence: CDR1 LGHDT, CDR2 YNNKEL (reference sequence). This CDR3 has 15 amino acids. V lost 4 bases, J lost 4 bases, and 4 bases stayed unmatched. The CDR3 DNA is TGTGCCAGCAGCCCGCTGACTAGCGGGTACAATGAGCAGTTCTTC. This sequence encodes CASSPLTSGYNEQFF.

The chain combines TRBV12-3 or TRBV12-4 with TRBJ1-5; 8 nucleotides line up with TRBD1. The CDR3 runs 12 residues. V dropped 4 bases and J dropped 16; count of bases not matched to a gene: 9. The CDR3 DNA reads TGTGCCAGCAGTTCGACAGGGGCAATCGCACATTTT. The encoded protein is CASSSTGAIAHF.

The CDR3 nucleotides are TGTGCCAGCAGTTCGGACAGTTTCGGGTACAATGAGCAGTTCTTC. Protein: CASSSDSFGYNEQFF. V gene TRBV5-6 combines with J gene TRBJ2-1; the D gene is possibly TRBD1 (6 bases). The CDR3 extends over 15 amino acids. Germline V lookup: CDR1 SGHDT, CDR2 YYEEEE. The V and J ends lost 5 bases and 4 bases respectively, with 16 bases between them. The entire variable domain, with the rest obtained from reference TRBV5-6 and TRBJ2-1, is as follows: DAGVTQSPTHLIKTRGQQVTLRCSPKSGHDTVSWYQQALGQGPQFIFQYYEEEERQRGNFPDRFSGHQFPNYSSELNVNALLLGDSALYLCASSSDSFGYNEQFFGPGTRLTVL.

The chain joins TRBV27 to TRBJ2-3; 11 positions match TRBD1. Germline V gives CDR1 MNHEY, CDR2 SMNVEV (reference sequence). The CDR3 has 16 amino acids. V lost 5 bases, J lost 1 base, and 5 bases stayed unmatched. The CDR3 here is CASSTPDRGRTDTQYF. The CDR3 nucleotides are TGTGCCAGCAGTACACCGGACAGGGGGCGCACAGATACGCAGTATTTT.

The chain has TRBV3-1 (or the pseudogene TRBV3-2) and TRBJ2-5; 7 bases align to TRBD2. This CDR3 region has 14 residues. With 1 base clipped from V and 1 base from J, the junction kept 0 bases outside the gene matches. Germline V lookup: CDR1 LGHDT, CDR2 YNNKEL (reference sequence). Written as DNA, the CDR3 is TGTGCCAGCAGCCAAGCGGGGGGCCAAGAGACCCAGTACTTC. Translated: CASSQAGGQETQYF.

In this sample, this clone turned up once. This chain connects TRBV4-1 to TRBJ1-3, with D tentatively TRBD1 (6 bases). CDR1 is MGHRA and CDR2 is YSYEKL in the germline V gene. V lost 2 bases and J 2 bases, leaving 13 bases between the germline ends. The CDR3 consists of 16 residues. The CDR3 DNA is TGCGCCAGCAGCCAACCCAACAGGGATGCTGGAAACACCATATATTTT. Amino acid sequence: CASSQPNRDAGNTIYF.

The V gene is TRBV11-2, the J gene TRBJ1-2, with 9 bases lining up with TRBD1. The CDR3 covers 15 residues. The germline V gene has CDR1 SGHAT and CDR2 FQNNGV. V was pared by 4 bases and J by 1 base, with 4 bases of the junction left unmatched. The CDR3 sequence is CASSSWDRDNYGYTF. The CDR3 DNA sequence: TGTGCCAGCAGCTCCTGGGACAGGGATAACTATGGCTACACCTTC.

The CDR3 coding sequence is TGTGCCAGCAGTTTCCGGACCGGGGGGGAGACCCAGTACTTC. It is translated as CASSFRTGGETQYF. The chain employs TRBV27 and TRBJ2-5, with 7 bases that match TRBD2. After removal of 3 bases from V and 5 bases from J, the junction contained 6 bases not matched to a gene. The CDR3 contains 14 residues. Germline lookup yields CDR1 MNHEY and CDR2 SMNVEV (reference sequence).

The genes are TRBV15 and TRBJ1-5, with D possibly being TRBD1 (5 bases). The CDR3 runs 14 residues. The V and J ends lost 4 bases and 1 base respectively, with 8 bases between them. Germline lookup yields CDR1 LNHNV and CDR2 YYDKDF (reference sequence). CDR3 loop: CATSIGGSNQPQHF. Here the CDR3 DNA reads TGTGCCACCAGCATCGGGGGGAGCAATCAGCCCCAGCATTTT.

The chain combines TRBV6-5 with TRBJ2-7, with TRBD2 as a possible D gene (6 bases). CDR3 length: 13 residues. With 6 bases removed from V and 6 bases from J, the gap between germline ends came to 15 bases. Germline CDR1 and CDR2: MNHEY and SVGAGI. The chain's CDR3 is CASRDSGAGEQYF. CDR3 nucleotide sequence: TGTGCCAGCAGGGATAGCGGAGCAGGCGAGCAGTACTTC.

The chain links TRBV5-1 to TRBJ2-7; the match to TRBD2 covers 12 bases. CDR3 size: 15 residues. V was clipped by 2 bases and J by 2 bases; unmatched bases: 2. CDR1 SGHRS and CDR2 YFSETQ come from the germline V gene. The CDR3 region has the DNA TGCGCCAGCAGCTTCGGGACTAGCGGGCCCTACGAGCAGTACTTC. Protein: CASSFGTSGPYEQYF.

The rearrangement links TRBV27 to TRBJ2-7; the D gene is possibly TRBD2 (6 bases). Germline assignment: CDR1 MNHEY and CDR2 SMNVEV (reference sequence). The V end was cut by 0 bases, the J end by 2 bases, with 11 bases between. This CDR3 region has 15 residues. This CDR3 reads CASSLSRRGAYEQYF. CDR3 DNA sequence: TGTGCCAGCAGTTTATCCCGGCGGGGAGCCTACGAGCAGTACTTC.

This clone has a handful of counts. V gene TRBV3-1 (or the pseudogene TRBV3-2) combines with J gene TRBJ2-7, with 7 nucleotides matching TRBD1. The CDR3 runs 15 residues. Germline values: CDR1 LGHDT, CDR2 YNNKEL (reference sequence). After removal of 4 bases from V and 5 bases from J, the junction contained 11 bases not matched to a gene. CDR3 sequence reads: CASSPLRQGRHEQYF. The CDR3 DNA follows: TGTGCCAGCAGCCCGTTAAGACAGGGAAGGCACGAGCAGTACTTC.

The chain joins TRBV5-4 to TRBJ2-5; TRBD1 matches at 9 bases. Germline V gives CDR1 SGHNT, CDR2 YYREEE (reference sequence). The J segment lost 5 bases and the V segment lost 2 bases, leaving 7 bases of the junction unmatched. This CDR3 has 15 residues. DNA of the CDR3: TGTGCCAGCAGCTTAAACAGGGGGCGAGAGGAGACCCAGTACTTC. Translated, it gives CASSLNRGREETQYF.

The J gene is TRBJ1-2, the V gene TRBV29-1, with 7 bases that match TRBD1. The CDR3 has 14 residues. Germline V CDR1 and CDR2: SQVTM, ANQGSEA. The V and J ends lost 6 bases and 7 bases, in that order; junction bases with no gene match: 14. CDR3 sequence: CSVPEIGGAFGYTF. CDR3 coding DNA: TGCAGCGTCCCCGAAATAGGGGGCGCGTTTGGCTACACCTTC. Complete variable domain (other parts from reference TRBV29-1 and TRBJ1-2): SAVISQKPSRDICQRGTSLTIQCQVDSQVTMMFWYRQQPGQSLTLIATANQGSEATYESGFVIDKFPISRPNLTFSTLTVSNMSPEDSSIYLCSVPEIGGAFGYTFGSGTRLTVV.

The CDR3 sequence is CASSLEGSNQPQHF. CDR3 DNA sequence: TGCGCCAGCAGCTTGGAGGGGAGCAATCAGCCCCAGCATTTT. The rearrangement uses TRBV5-1 and TRBJ1-5, with D possibly TRBD1 on 5 matching bases. The CDR3 covers 14 residues. V was trimmed by 0 bases and J by 1 base, leaving 5 bases between them. Per the germline V gene, CDR1 is SGHRS and CDR2 is YFSETQ. The full variable domain, with the rest looked up from reference TRBV5-1 and TRBJ1-5, is KAGVTQTPRYLIKTRGQQVTLSCSPISGHRSVSWYQQTPGQGLQFLFEYFSETQRNKGNFPGRFSGRQFSNSRSEMNVSTLELGDSALYLCASSLEGSNQPQHFGDGTRLSIL.

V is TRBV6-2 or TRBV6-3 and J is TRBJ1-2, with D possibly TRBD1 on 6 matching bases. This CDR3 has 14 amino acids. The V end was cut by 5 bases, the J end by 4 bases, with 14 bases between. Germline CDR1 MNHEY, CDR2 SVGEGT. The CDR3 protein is CASSRGGDFYGYTF. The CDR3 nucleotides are TGTGCCAGCAGTAGAGGGGGTGATTTCTATGGCTACACCTTC.

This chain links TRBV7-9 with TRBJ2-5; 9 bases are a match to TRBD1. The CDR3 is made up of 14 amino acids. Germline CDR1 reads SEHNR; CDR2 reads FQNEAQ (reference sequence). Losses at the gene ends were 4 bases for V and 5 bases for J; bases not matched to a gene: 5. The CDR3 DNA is TGTGCCAGCAGCTCAGGGACAGGGATGGAGACCCAGTACTTC. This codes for CASSSGTGMETQYF.

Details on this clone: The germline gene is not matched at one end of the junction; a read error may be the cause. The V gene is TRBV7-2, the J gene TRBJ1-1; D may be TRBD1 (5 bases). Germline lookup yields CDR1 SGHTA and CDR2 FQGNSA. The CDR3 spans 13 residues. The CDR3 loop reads CASSLVVSTEGFF. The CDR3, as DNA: TGTGCCAGCAGCTTAGTGGTATCGACAGAAGGTTTCTTT.

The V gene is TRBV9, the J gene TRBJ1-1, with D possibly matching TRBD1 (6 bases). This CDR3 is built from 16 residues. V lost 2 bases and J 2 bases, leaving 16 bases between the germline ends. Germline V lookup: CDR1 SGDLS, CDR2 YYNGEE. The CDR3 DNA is TGTGCCAGCAGCGTCCGACCGACAGGTTATAACACTGAAGCTTTCTTT. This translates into CASSVRPTGYNTEAFF.